Each of the 7 T cell receptor beta chains below was sequenced from the same sample in a study of T cells in Graves' hyperthyroidism and ophthalmopathy. Amplified regions were TCR beta CDR3 sequences from RNA transcripts. When the TCR CDR3 underwent first-round RT-PCR, the HTBI primer set was used. TCRdb used MiXCR to reprocess the multiplex PCR reads, holding one entry per CDR3 protein. The sample yields nearly 750,000 distinct CDR3 sequences, under 45% seen once. Sequences were obtained from blood. The receptors originated from a woman aged 40 to 50 with Graves' hyperthyroidism.

Only a few counts were recorded for this clonotype. The chain combines TRBV3-1 with TRBJ2-5; no firm D call. Germline CDR1 and CDR2: LGHDT and YNNKEL (reference sequence). V was pared by 4 bases and J by 7 bases, with 10 bases between. The CDR3 length is 12 residues. The DNA for the CDR3 is TGTGCCAGCAGCCCCCGGTGGGGGACCCAGTACTTC. It codes for CASSPRWGTQYF.

The J gene is TRBJ1-5, the V gene TRBV25-1, with TRBD1 as a possible D gene (5 bases). CDR3 length: 16 residues. CDR1 is MGHDK, CDR2 SYGVNS, per germline. The CDR3: CARDAGSRWGNQPQHF. DNA for the CDR3: TGTGCTAGAGATGCAGGGTCAAGGTGGGGCAATCAGCCCCAGCATTTT.

This clonotype came up many times. This rearrangement joins TRBV19 to TRBJ2-2; D is undetermined. CDR1 and CDR2 from the germline V gene are LNHDA and SQIVND (reference sequence). V dropped 6 bases and J dropped 0 bases, with 14 bases sitting between them. The CDR3 loop spans 16 amino acids. CDR3 nucleotides: TGTGCCAGTAGGTCCAGGATTTTGACGAACACCGGGGAGCTGTTTTTT. It is translated as CASRSRILTNTGELFF.

V gene TRBV7-9 combines with J gene TRBJ1-6; D is possibly TRBD1 (5 bases). The CDR3 length is 15 residues. V lost 6 bases and J 5 bases, leaving 14 bases between the germline ends. In germline, CDR1 is SEHNR, CDR2 FQNEAQ (reference sequence). The CDR3 DNA is TGTGCCAGCAGTTACGGGCAGGGAGATAATTCACCCCTCCACTTT. Protein product: CASSYGQGDNSPLHF. Complete variable domain (other parts from reference TRBV7-9 and TRBJ1-6): DTGVSQNPRHKITKRGQNVTFRCDPISEHNRLYWYRQTLGQGPEFLTYFQNEAQLEKSRLLSDRFSAERPKGSFSTLEIQRTEQGDSAMYLCASSYGQGDNSPLHFGNGTRLTVT.

As regards this clonotype: A much larger clone differs from this one at a single base, so this may be a read error. The chain employs TRBV2 and TRBJ1-2; a possible D gene is TRBD1 (5 bases). Deletions cut 4 bases from V and 8 bases from J, with 23 bases between. The CDR3 runs to 16 residues. The germline V gene has CDR1 SNHLY and CDR2 FYNNEI. The CDR3 nucleotides are TGTGCCAGCAGTGGAGCGCCGATCAGGGTGGCTGGGGGCTACACCTTC. It yields the protein CASSGAPIRVAGGYTF.

V gene TRBV5-4 combines with J gene TRBJ1-1, with 8 positions matching TRBD1. CDR1 and CDR2 from the germline V gene are SGHNT and YYREEE (reference sequence). The ends lost 4 bases at V and 6 bases at J; junction bases unmatched: 8. The CDR3 sequence is 14 residues long. CDR3 loop: CASSPDRARAEAFF. DNA for the CDR3: TGTGCCAGCAGCCCGGACAGGGCGAGGGCTGAAGCTTTCTTT.

This clonotype was found many times. This chain uses TRBV20-1 with TRBJ2-5; D remains unclear. Trimming stripped 3 bases from V and 5 bases from J, with 7 bases between. The germline gives CDR1 DFQATT, CDR2 SNEGSKA (reference sequence). The CDR3 is made up of 11 amino acids. The CDR3 loop reads CSARAWETQYF. The CDR3 region has the DNA TGCAGTGCTAGGGCCTGGGAGACCCAGTACTTC.